This entry describes one T cell receptor (beta chain). Its specificity is unknown. Approximately 100 mL of blood, on average, came from one heparinised draw per donor. The sequenced template was cDNA made from the entire isolated RNA. Repertoires were generated with immunoSEQ multiplex PCR, while TCRdb's copy carries only in-frame clones and drops some. The data show more than 250,000 clones, approximately 15% seen once. Germline CDR1 SGHTA, CDR2 FQGNSA. The CDR3 has 18 amino acids. The V and J ends lost 5 bases and 5 bases respectively, with 27 bases between them. This record belongs to a study of beta chain features in type 1 diabetes. The study's findings and limits: These data did not resolve whether HLA type affects TCRB rearrangement. Significant though moderate, a shortening of TCRB CDR3s appeared in all four CD4+ subsets of Type 1 diabetes patients.

Sequencing input: naive CD4+ T cells from blood. V and J are TRBV7-2 and TRBJ1-1, with D possibly TRBD1 on 6 matching bases. This sequence was found in a man between 18 and 35 years old with type 1 diabetes. The CDR3 reads CASSQPYTWGRRETEAFF. CDR3 DNA sequence: TGTGCCAGCAGCCAACCCTACACATGGGGGCGCAGGGAGACTGAAGCTTTCTTT.